The 8 T cell receptor beta chains below all came from one sample that was sequenced in a study of cytomegalovirus exposure and HLA in healthy donors. The PCR contained 60 Vbeta and 13 Jbeta primers. TCRdb's table, derived via immunoSEQ multiplex PCR, lists solely in-frame clones and lacks some. The sample's table shows about 90,000 clones. Sequenced input: PBMCs. These receptors came from a woman in her 30s in good health and CMV-seronegative.

The rearrangement joins TRBV4-1 to TRBJ1-2; 7 bases fit TRBD1. From germline, CDR1 is MGHRA and CDR2 YSYEKL. V dropped 5 bases and J dropped 4; count of bases not matched to a gene: 7. This CDR3 comprises 14 residues. The CDR3 DNA sequence: TGCGCCAGCAGCTTCCGGACAGGATTCTATGGCTACACCTTC. It translates to CASSFRTGFYGYTF.

The gene calls are TRBV19 and TRBJ2-7; a weak D match, TRBD2 (6 bases). CDR1 is LNHDA, CDR2 SQIVND, per germline (reference sequence). The length of the CDR3 is 14 residues. V lost 4 bases and J lost 3, with 13 bases in between. The CDR3 region is CASSTPGLGYEQYF. CDR3 DNA: TGTGCCAGTAGTACCCCGGGACTGGGCTACGAGCAGTACTTC. The complete variable domain, with remaining parts taken from reference TRBV19 and TRBJ2-7, reads DGGITQSPKYLFRKEGQNVTLSCEQNLNHDAMYWYRQDPGQGLRLIYYSQIVNDFQKGDIAEGYSVSREKKESFPLTVTSAQKNPTAFYLCASSTPGLGYEQYFGPGTRLTVT.

V and J are TRBV9 and TRBJ2-7; TRBD2 aligns across 9 bases. Germline values: CDR1 SGDLS, CDR2 YYNGEE. The V segment lost 0 bases and the J segment 6 bases; nucleotides outside the gene matches: 1. The CDR3 has 13 residues. The CDR3 loop reads CASSVDSGSEQYF. The CDR3 nucleotides read TGTGCCAGCAGCGTAGATAGCGGGAGCGAGCAGTACTTC.

This chain joins TRBV30 and TRBJ1-5; D is perhaps TRBD1 (6 bases). The CDR3 spans 15 residues. Germline CDR1 and CDR2: GTSNPN and SVGIG (reference sequence). V was shortened by 0 bases and J by 6 bases, with 15 bases between the two germline ends. The chain's CDR3 is CAWSVRSGAGQPQHF. Written as DNA, the CDR3 is TGTGCCTGGAGTGTACGGTCAGGGGCGGGTCAGCCCCAGCATTTT.

The CDR3 sequence: CASSPTAGLYGYTF. The DNA of the CDR3 is TGTGCCAGCAGCCCCACTGCCGGACTGTATGGCTACACCTTC. This chain uses TRBV7-8 with TRBJ1-2, with D hard to call. Trimming removed 5 bases from V and 5 bases from J, with 15 bases in between. CDR3 length: 14 amino acids. The V gene's germline CDR1 is SGHVS and CDR2 FQNEAQ.

The V call is TRBV19, the J call TRBJ1-5; 7 bases are a match to TRBD1. Germline CDR1 and CDR2: LNHDA and SQIVND (reference sequence). The CDR3 is 15 residues long. Trimming at V came to 7 bases and at J to 1 base, leaving 7 bases not matched to a gene. The CDR3 bases are TGTGCCAGTAAGGAAACAGGGGTAAGCAATCAGCCCCAGCATTTT. It translates to CASKETGVSNQPQHF.

CDR3 bases: TGTGCCAGCAGTTTCCCGTGGGAGGGCCTTCACTACAATGAGCAGTTCTTC. It encodes CASSFPWEGLHYNEQFF. V and J are TRBV28 and TRBJ2-1; 7 bases map to TRBD2. This CDR3 has 17 amino acids. Germline CDR1 reads MDHEN; CDR2 reads SYDVKM. V lost 3 bases and J lost 3; bases outside the gene matches: 11.

V gene TRBV2 combines with J gene TRBJ2-7; D possibly corresponds to TRBD1 (5 bases). Germline V gene sequence: CDR1 SNHLY, CDR2 FYNNEI. This CDR3 comprises 13 residues. V shed 5 bases and J shed 3 bases, with 11 bases lying between them. CDR3: CASSRTTRYEQYF. The CDR3, as DNA: TGTGCCAGCAGTCGGACAACCCGCTACGAGCAGTACTTC.